These 11 T cell receptor beta chains originate from one sample sequenced in a study of blood T cell repertoires in COVID-19. Data came from immunoSEQ multiplex PCR; TCRdb stores just in-frame clones and leaves some out. The data show around 100,000 clones, with over 70% seen just once and 10% to 15% held by the top ten. Sequencing was performed on peripheral blood. The receptors originated from a human donor in a cohort sampled during active or convalescent COVID-19.

This clone has just one count. The same CDR3 arises from other DNA sequences in this sample as well. The chain recombines TRBV9 with TRBJ2-7; TRBD1 matches 10 bases. The CDR3 is made up of 14 amino acids. V gave up 0 bases and J gave up 4 bases; unmatched junction bases: 1. The germline CDR1 and CDR2 sequences are SGDLS and YYNGEE. Here the CDR3 reads CASSVGQGAYEQYF. Written as DNA, the CDR3 is TGTGCCAGCAGCGTAGGACAGGGGGCTTACGAGCAGTACTTC.

The rearrangement joins TRBV5-6 to TRBJ1-2; D perhaps matches TRBD1 (5 bases). Germline V CDR1 and CDR2: SGHDT, YYEEEE. The CDR3 contains 15 residues. V lost 4 bases, J lost 8 bases, and 21 bases lay in between. The CDR3 spells CASSILNQGNRGYTF. The CDR3 DNA reads as TGTGCCAGCAGCATCCTAAATCAGGGAAACCGGGGCTACACCTTC.

The chain uses TRBV19 and TRBJ2-1; 7 bases match TRBD2. Germline CDR1 is LNHDA and CDR2 is SQIVND (reference sequence). J lost 4 bases, V lost 7 bases, and 7 bases had no gene match. There are 14 residues in the CDR3. CDR3 in DNA: TGTGCCAGTACCCAGGATAGCGGGTACAATGAGCAGTTCTTC. It codes for CASTQDSGYNEQFF.

This chain links TRBV3-1 (or the pseudogene TRBV3-2) with TRBJ1-3; 8 bases agree with TRBD1. J lost 6 bases, V lost 1 base, and 8 bases had no gene match. The length of the CDR3 is 16 residues. Germline values: CDR1 LGHDT, CDR2 YNNKEL (reference sequence). The DNA for the CDR3 is TGTGCCAGCAGCCAAGTCAGGACAGGGATGGTAAACACCATATATTTT. Amino acid sequence: CASSQVRTGMVNTIYF.

There are a few counts of this clone. The CDR3 coding sequence is TGTGCCAGCAGCAGATTGACAGGTGGCTACACCTTC. Protein: CASSRLTGGYTF. This chain uses TRBV9 with TRBJ1-2; maybe TRBD1 (6 bases). Germline CDR1 is SGDLS and CDR2 is YYNGEE. The CDR3 is 12 residues long. The V end was cut by 4 bases, the J end by 7 bases, with 11 bases between.

This clone was observed a single time. The V gene is TRBV4-1, the J gene TRBJ1-1, with unresolved D. The CDR3 is made up of 15 amino acids. V was shortened by 1 base and J by 0 bases, with 9 bases between the two germline ends. Germline loops: CDR1 MGHRA, CDR2 YSYEKL. The CDR3 DNA sequence: TGCGCCAGCAGCCAAGTTCCCGGGTTGAACACTGAAGCTTTCTTT. This encodes CASSQVPGLNTEAFF.

This clone has a handful of counts. This chain uses TRBV6-6 with TRBJ2-3; TRBD2 aligns across 7 bases. This CDR3 has 15 amino acids. V lost 6 bases to trimming and J lost 5 bases; unmatched junction nucleotides: 11. Germline CDR1 is MNHNY and CDR2 is SVGAGI (reference sequence). The CDR3 sequence is CASSRRGDGGDTQYF. CDR3 nucleotides: TGTGCCAGCAGCCGACGGGGGGACGGAGGAGATACGCAGTATTTT.

Written as DNA, the CDR3 is TGCAGTGCTAGAGAGACAGCCCAAGCTTTCTTT. This encodes CSARETAQAFF. The genes are TRBV20-1 and TRBJ1-1, with D perhaps matching TRBD1 (5 bases). The CDR3 totals 11 residues. V shed 0 bases and J shed 9 bases, with 8 bases lying between them. Germline V lookup: CDR1 DFQATT, CDR2 SNEGSKA (reference sequence).

V gene TRBV6-2 or TRBV6-3 combines with J gene TRBJ1-2; the D is unclear. The CDR3 has 14 amino acids. Germline V CDR1 and CDR2: MNHEY, SVGEGT. V dropped 0 bases and J dropped 7 bases, with 12 bases sitting between them. The CDR3 coding sequence is TGTGCCAGCAGTTACTCTCGGCAGGCAGGTGGCTACACCTTC. Its translation is CASSYSRQAGGYTF.

Notes on this clone: One end of the junction does not line up with germline, which may come from a read error. The V gene is TRBV7-7, the J gene TRBJ2-5; TRBD2 aligns across 10 bases. CDR3 size: 17 residues. The V gene's germline CDR1 is SSHAT and CDR2 FNYEAQ (reference sequence). CDR3 protein: CASSLARGLASQETQYF. The DNA for the CDR3 is TGTGCTAGCAGCTTAGCTAGGGGACTAGCGTCTCAAGAGACCCAGTACTTC.

The chain carries TRBV7-2 and TRBJ2-7, with 7 bases fitting TRBD2. V gave up 0 bases and J gave up 0 bases; unmatched junction bases: 8. From germline, CDR1 is SGHTA and CDR2 FQGNSA. The CDR3 runs to 17 residues. The CDR3 loop is CASSLALVGGTSYEQYF. In nucleotides, the CDR3 is TGTGCCAGCAGCTTAGCGCTCGTGGGGGGGACCTCCTACGAGCAGTACTTC.